This record looks at one TCR beta chain sequence and its context. Antigen unknown. The germline V gene has CDR1 SEHNR and CDR2 FQNEAQ (reference sequence). The CDR3 has 17 residues. Trimming cost V 4 bases and J 7 bases; bases outside gene matches: 14. Sequencing of TCR beta was carried out in blood CD8+ and CD4+ T cells. This record belongs to a study of CD8 T cells in Susac syndrome. Notes on the study in general: As acknowledged by the study, its TCR sequencing and HLA analysis included a relatively small number of individuals.

RNA amounts of roughly 0.5 to 1 ug underwent reverse transcription with random hexamers. Amplification of TCR beta CDR3 by immunoSEQ multiplex PCR spanned 54 Vbeta and 13 Jbeta. MiXCR was run by TCRdb on the immunoSEQ multiplex PCR reads, yielding one entry per CDR3 protein. Of 53,000 or so distinct CDR3 sequences listed, over 85% are singletons. The rearrangement links TRBV7-9 to TRBJ2-2, with 8 bases matching TRBD2. The sequencing sample was made of CD8+ T cells from PBMCs. This sequence was found in a human donor in good health. The CDR3 loop is CASSSLKSGSLNGELFF. The CDR3 DNA is TGTGCCAGCAGCTCCCTGAAGAGCGGGAGTCTGAACGGGGAGCTGTTTTTT.